This T cell receptor beta chain came from a study of cytomegalovirus exposure and HLA in healthy donors (dated by TCRdb to the late 2010s). As for the study more broadly: An earlier analysis of some 500 of the donors reported more than 250 Gb of sequence data and 100 million to 130 million unique TCR beta sequences from about 179 million T cells. An early release that covered approximately 600 HLA-typed donors contained approximately 320 gigabases of sequencing data and around 85 million unique TCR sequences. Of the 350 to 450 genotyped donors, roughly 80% were placed in the genetic ancestry cluster associated with self-reported Caucasian donors. The study was designed to test whether signatures of past pathogen exposure could be identified by cataloging public T cell receptors. The study used immunosequencing to profile the T cell repertoires of around 600 subjects and linked those repertoires to cytomegalovirus serostatus. Along with the roughly 710-subject first cohort, a separate validation cohort of over a hundred different subjects was used. High-throughput TCR immunosequencing, statistical association of individual TCRs with disease status, and machine learning were combined to predict cytomegalovirus infection status. A later analysis re-analyzed previously published TCR beta repertoires from 660 or so donors and added high-resolution HLA genotyping to study TCR occurrence patterns. The later analysis used no new phenotypic data to find candidate immune exposures, relying instead on TCR beta sequences and their occurrence across donors. In an earlier analysis of more than 550 of the donors, high-throughput TCR beta sequencing was used to judge whether each TCR beta V gene segment behaved as functional or pseudogenic. Donor age, sex, ethnicity and CMV serostatus were compiled alongside the repertoire data. A later genetic analysis took genome-wide SNP genotypes for about three fifths of the roughly 670 donors and used that subset as a discovery cohort. Every repertoire in the discovery cohort had been generated on one and the same sequencing platform. Both class I and class II loci were covered by HLA typing, at four-digit resolution. Typing coverage differed by locus: A, B, C, DRB1 and DQB1 were typed in about 620-640 donors, DQA1 in 522, DPA1 in some 610, and DPB1 in 450 to 490. Five DR-DQ haplotypes were handled as single units for association and clustering, since linkage in the cohort was strong. On average, 235,054 unique TCR beta nucleotide sequences were sequenced per donor among some 420 genotyped donors of the cohort, with approximately 18% of those sequences being non-productive.

Summary of the overall study and its limitations: In a later genetic analysis, a missense DCLRE1C variant was associated with V-gene and J-gene trimming of TCR beta chains, and the association was replicated in an independent cohort. The study listed around 160 TCR beta chains as associated with cytomegalovirus. Linkage disequilibrium might explain the correlated functional status among segregating V segments, but an unknown experimental factor could not be ruled out. The classifier was reported to diagnose cytomegalovirus status with high specificity and sensitivity in both the original cohort and the validation cohort. Specific HLA alleles were associated with about 17,000 TCR beta sequences at a false discovery rate of 0.05 in a later analysis. HLA typing was unavailable for some donors at each locus, so association tests used only the typed subset. A further reported finding was that TCR beta sequences accurately predicted the HLA-A and HLA-B alleles for most subjects in the first cohort. Across donors, most TCR sequences were observed very rarely, whereas some public TCRs were present in many individuals. For the cohort, immune exposure information was limited to CMV serostatus. The 87-base-pair reads could not distinguish some IMGT-functional V segments, including TRBV6-2 and TRBV6-3, so those segments were excluded. It was suggested by the authors that the approach could potentially be generalized to other disease states and immunological phenotypes. The cohort was sequenced for TCR beta chains only, and without alpha or paired-chain data the features that could be detected were limited. In an earlier analysis of approximately 600 of the donors, most TCR beta V segments were observed in productive rearrangements about 90% or about 30% of the time, broadly matching IMGT annotations. Several of the top co-occurrence clusters appeared to be linked to parvovirus B19, influenza, CMV and Epstein-Barr virus, according to a later analysis. In a later analysis, HLA-associated TCR beta chains showed more clonal expansion and lower generation probabilities than non-associated chains that were equally common. A cluster of highly shared sequence variants was judged likely to represent a technical artifact of the sequencing pipeline. Approximately 16 rarely observed V segments, including chromosome 9 orphons, were excluded from the earlier analysis of approximately 500 of the donors because counts were too low. Roughly uniform sequencing depth across donors was assumed in presence/absence analyses, although this assumption may not hold. Assigning TCR associations to individual alleles was difficult when HLA alleles, especially DR and DQ, strongly co-occurred. A few of the identified cytomegalovirus-associated TCR beta chains were confirmed in vitro to be specific for cytomegalovirus antigens. In a later analysis, the rate of TCR association differed among HLA loci, with DRB1 alleles having the most associated TCRs and HLA-C alleles having the fewest. Compared with the roughly 670-donor mean, donors in an Asian-associated ancestry cluster had fewer N-insertions in productive TCRs, according to a later genetic analysis. A later analysis found that most CMV-associated TCR beta chains appeared HLA-restricted, with HLA associations seemingly driven largely by CMV exposure.

Taken from cysteine to phenylalanine, the CDR3 has 18 residues. Only CDR3 DNA is held: 54 bases, read in frame from base 1. The germline V gene sets CDR1 to SGHTA and CDR2 to FQGTGA. Ends trimmed: V by 6 bases, J by 1 base; bases unmatched to a gene: 14. On this clone: It has no known antigen specificity. Per-base qualities were not stored, and no clone one base away is much larger.

Libraries were prepared through the immunoSEQ multiplex PCR assay. For the multiplex PCR, a mixture combining 60 forward primers for TCR Vbeta segments and 13 reverse primers for TCR Jbeta segments was used. The CDR3 region of rearranged TCR beta genes was amplified from genomic DNA with a multiplex PCR assay. On the Illumina HiSeq System, the amplified TCR beta libraries were sequenced as 87-base-pair reads. In the authors' own workflow: Across the roughly 700 repertoires, a later analysis counted roughly 77 million unique TCR beta chains, roughly 11 million of which were shared by at least two donors. To remove PCR and sequencing errors, raw reads were error-corrected and collapsed into unique sequences using a nearest-neighbor algorithm that merged closely related sequences. To assign V, D and J gene segments, CDR3 sequences were aligned to IMGT reference sequences. For a sequence to be retained, at least a six-nucleotide match to both a V gene segment and a J gene segment was required. A rearrangement was called productive if the CDR3 had no stop codons and remained in frame with V and J, and every other rearrangement was called non-productive. CDR3 was defined by IMGT convention, running from the second conserved V-encoded cysteine to the conserved J-encoded phenylalanine. The earlier analysis of fewer than 750 of the donors excluded sequences that lacked an unambiguous match to a single V gene segment. An earlier analysis of 500 to 700 of the donors classified V segments as functional when productive rearrangements were above 56.7% and as segregating when the standard deviation between donors was above 5%. A statistical classification framework was developed to diagnose cytomegalovirus status using the catalog of TCR beta chain sequences. In a later analysis, TCR nucleotide sequences were compared against IMGT/GENE-DB human TR gene sequences so that V and J genes could be assigned. In a later analysis, CDR3 sequences and most-parsimonious VDJ recombination scenarios were assigned using the TCRdist pipeline. In a later analysis, each TCR beta chain was defined by its CDR3 amino acid sequence together with its V-gene family, and reads without a unique V-gene family were excluded. To address suspected cross-contamination and a sequencing artifact, a later analysis removed 450 to 700 highly shared, low-generation-probability nucleotide sequences. A later analysis calculated a clonal expansion index for each public chain from normalized within-repertoire ranks of inferred template counts. A later analysis computed generation probabilities with a VDJ recombination model fitted to out-of-frame rearrangements, and checked the results against IGoR. In a later analysis, hypergeometric tests were used to score TCR-TCR, TCR-HLA and TCR-CMV co-occurrence, with a repertoire-size bias correction applied to TCR pairs. A later analysis estimated false discovery rates by permuting HLA or CMV assignments 20 times. In a later analysis, co-occurring TCRs were grouped with DBSCAN, and TCRdist sequence similarity was added when clustering was performed within HLA-allele-positive subsets. Repertoires with fewer than 30,000 or more than 120,000 public chains were left out of co-occurrence clustering, as were about five repertoires with anomalous nucleotide sharing. TCRdb obtained this table from immuneACCESS and retained in-frame rearrangements with V and J assigned. These tables miss some clones; where compared with another copy, unresolved V genes account for less than half of the shortfall, and the remainder is unexplained. The V and J calls and clone size come from that table; D and trimming were worked out from the DNA. The sample profile shows fewer than 250,000 clones; nearly 80% of them were found once. 1.5% to 2% of the sample goes to the ten largest clones.

In total, fewer than 750 healthy bone marrow donors made up the cohort. At the time of sampling, all cohort members were nominally healthy, though unrecorded immune exposures were likely present. The donor tested CMV seronegative and was one of the 352 seronegative cohort members. Each donor provided a peripheral blood sample, and peripheral blood mononuclear cells were used for TCR beta sequencing. Genomic DNA was extracted from the blood cell samples with the Qiagen DNeasy Blood Extraction Kit. The source of this sequence is a male donor in good health and CMV-seronegative. The sequence joins TRBV7-3 to TRBJ2-3; TRBD1 lines up with 9 middle nucleotides. Sequencing was done on a sample of PBMCs. The CDR3 region reads CASSPLGTTGGGTDTQYF. The sequence in DNA is TGTGCCAGCAGTCCCTTGGGTACCACAGGGGGCGGCACAGATACGCAGTATTTT.